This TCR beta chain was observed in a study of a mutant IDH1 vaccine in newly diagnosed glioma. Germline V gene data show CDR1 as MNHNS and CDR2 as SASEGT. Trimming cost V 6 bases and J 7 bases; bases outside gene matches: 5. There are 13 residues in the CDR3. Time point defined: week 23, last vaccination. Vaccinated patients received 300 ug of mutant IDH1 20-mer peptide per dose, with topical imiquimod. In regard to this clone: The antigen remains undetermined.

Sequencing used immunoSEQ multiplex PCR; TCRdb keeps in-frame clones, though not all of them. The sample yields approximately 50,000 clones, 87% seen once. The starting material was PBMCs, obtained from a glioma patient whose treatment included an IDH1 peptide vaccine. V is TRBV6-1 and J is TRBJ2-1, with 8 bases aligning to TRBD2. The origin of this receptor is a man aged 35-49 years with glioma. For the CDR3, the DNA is TGTGCCAGCAGAACGACTAGCGCGAATGAGCAGTTCTTC. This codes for CASRTTSANEQFF.